The T cell receptor beta chain under discussion was sequenced for a study of blood T cell repertoires in COVID-19 (dated by TCRdb to the early 2020s). Concerning the study at large: Samples from collaborators originated in the United States, Italy and Spain and spanned both the acute and convalescent phases of COVID-19. HLA class I and class II types, where available, came from metadata supplied by the sample provider rather than from assay-based typing. The material from the prospective study consisted of cDNA or gDNA derived from T cells, B-cell-depleted T cells, or PBMCs. The repertoires were released in a freely available public database meant as a resource for research on the immune response to SARS-CoV-2. Nearly every sample came with metadata listing a de-identified subject ID, COVID-19 status, age in years and sex. Subjects who had been exposed to COVID-19, were actively infected with it, or had recovered from it provided the deeply sampled blood TCRbeta repertoires that made up the dataset. Samples were obtained from the ongoing ImmuneRACE study (first 160 participants) and from some 1,300 subjects provided by 6 global collaborators. Overall study outcomes, separate from this receptor: Clinical and demographic metadata were provided uncurated, with the amount varying by source and participant.

The immunoSEQ Assay, a bias-controlled multiplex PCR, was used to amplify TCRbeta CDR3 regions from genomic DNA. Under the source paper's analysis protocol: The number of nucleated cells in each sample was estimated by amplification of reference gene primers within the assay. Sequence reads were collapsed and filtered to measure the absolute abundance of every unique TCRbeta CDR3 rearrangement. For each sample, productive Simpson clonality was calculated as the square root of Simpson's diversity index across productive rearrangements. TCRdb retrieved this table from immuneACCESS and kept in-frame rearrangements only. Not all clones are present; in checked studies, unresolved V genes account for under half, and no reason is known for the remainder. The V and J calls and the clone size are those of that table, but D and trimming were determined from the DNA. Across this sample there are 89,000 or so clones, with roughly 83% seen only once. Jointly, the top ten make up 7% to 9% of the sample.

As encoded in the germline V gene, CDR1 is SGHRS while CDR2 is YFSETQ. Counted from cysteine to phenylalanine, this CDR3 has 15 amino acids. Just the 45-base CDR3 DNA is kept, in frame starting at base 1. V and J are trimmed by 3 bases and 1 base, and the gene matches miss 3 bases of the junction. About this clone itself: Its recognized antigen is unknown. No much larger clone exists at a distance of one base, and base qualities are not known.

The collaborating institutions used their own protocols to collect whole blood in K2EDTA tubes. For TCRbeta analysis, collaborators shipped samples in one of three forms: frozen whole blood, isolated PBMCs, or DNA extracted from either of those sample types. Sequencing was carried out using peripheral blood. The sequence derives from a man between 50 and 59 years old with active COVID-19. The rearrangement joined TRBV5-1 to TRBJ2-1, and 8 junction bases match TRBD1. The CDR3 here reads CASSSTGGSYNEQFF. The DNA sequence is TGCGCCAGCAGCTCCACAGGGGGGTCCTACAATGAGCAGTTCTTC.